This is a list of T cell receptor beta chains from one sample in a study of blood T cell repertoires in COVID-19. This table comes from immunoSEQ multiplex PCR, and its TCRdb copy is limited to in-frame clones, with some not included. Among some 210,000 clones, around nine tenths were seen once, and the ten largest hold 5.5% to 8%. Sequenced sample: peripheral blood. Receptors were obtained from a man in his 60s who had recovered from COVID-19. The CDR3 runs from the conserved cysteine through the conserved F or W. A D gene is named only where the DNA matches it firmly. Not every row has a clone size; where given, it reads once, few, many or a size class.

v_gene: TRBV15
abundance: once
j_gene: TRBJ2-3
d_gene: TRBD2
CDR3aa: CATSSGRIAGLTDTQYF
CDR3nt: TGTGCCACCAGCAGCGGAAGGATAGCGGGACTCACAGATACGCAGTATTTT

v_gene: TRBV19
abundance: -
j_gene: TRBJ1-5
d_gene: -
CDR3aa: CASSILQGLSNQPQHF
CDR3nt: TGTGCCAGTAGTATACTCCAGGGACTGAGCAATCAGCCCCAGCATTTT

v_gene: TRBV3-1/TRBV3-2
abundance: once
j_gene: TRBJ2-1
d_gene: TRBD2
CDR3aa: CASSQAQLAGDHEQFF
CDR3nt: TGTGCCAGCAGCCAAGCCCAGCTAGCGGGAGACCATGAGCAGTTCTTC

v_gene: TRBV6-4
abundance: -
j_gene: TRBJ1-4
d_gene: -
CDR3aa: CASSDRMTVNEKLFF
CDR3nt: TGTGCCAGCAGTGATCGAATGACAGTCAATGAAAAACTGTTTTTT

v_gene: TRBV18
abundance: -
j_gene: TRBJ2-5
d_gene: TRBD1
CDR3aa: CASSPLILGQGSPETQYF
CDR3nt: TGTGCCAGCTCACCACTTATTCTGGGACAGGGGTCACCAGAGACCCAGTACTTC

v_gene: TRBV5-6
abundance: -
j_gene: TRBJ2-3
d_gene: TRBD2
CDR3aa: CASSLRGGSYLQDTQYF
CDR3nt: TGTGCCAGCAGCTTGCGGGGAGGGTCGTACCTCCAAGATACGCAGTATTTT

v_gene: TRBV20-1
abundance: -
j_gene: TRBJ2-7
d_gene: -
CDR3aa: CSARGSGEQYF
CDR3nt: TGCAGTGCTAGAGGGAGCGGGGAGCAGTACTTC

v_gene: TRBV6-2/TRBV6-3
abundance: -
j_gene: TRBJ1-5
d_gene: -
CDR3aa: CASSYSWGSGLSNQPQHF
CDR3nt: TGTGCCAGCAGTTACTCGTGGGGTAGCGGGTTGAGCAATCAGCCCCAGCATTTT

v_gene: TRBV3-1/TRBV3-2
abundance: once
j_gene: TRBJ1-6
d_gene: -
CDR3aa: CASSRSDEGRLNSPLHF
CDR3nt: TGTGCCAGCAGCCGCTCCGACGAGGGTAGACTCAATTCACCCCTCCACTTT

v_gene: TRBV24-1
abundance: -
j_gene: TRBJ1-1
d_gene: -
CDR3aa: CATSEAAGTEAFF
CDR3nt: TGTGCCACCAGTGAAGCGGCGGGTACTGAAGCTTTCTTT

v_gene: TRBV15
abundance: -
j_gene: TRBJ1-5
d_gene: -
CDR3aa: CATSRVRQDNQPQHF
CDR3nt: TGTGCCACCAGCAGAGTCCGACAGGACAATCAGCCCCAGCATTTT

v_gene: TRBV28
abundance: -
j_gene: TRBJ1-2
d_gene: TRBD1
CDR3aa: CASSSLTGTYGYTF
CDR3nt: TGTGCCAGCAGTTCTCTGACAGGGACCTATGGCTACACCTTC

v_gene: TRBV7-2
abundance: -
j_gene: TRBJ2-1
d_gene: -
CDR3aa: CASSLLGSGLYNEQFF
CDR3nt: TGTGCCAGCAGCTTATTGGGTAGCGGTCTGTACAATGAGCAGTTCTTC

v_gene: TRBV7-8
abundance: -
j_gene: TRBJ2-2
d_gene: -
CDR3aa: CASSRTGVANTGELFF
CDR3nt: TGTGCCAGCAGCCGAACAGGAGTCGCGAACACCGGGGAGCTGTTTTTT

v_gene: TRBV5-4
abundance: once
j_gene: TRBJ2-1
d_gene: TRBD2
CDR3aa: CASSLVRTSGNNEQFF
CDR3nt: TGTGCCAGCAGCTTGGTCAGGACTAGCGGAAACAATGAGCAGTTCTTC

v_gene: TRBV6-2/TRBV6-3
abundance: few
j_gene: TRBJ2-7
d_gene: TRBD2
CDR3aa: CASSYPIGGSLYEQYF
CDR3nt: TGTGCCAGCAGTTACCCGATAGGCGGGAGTCTCTACGAGCAGTACTTC